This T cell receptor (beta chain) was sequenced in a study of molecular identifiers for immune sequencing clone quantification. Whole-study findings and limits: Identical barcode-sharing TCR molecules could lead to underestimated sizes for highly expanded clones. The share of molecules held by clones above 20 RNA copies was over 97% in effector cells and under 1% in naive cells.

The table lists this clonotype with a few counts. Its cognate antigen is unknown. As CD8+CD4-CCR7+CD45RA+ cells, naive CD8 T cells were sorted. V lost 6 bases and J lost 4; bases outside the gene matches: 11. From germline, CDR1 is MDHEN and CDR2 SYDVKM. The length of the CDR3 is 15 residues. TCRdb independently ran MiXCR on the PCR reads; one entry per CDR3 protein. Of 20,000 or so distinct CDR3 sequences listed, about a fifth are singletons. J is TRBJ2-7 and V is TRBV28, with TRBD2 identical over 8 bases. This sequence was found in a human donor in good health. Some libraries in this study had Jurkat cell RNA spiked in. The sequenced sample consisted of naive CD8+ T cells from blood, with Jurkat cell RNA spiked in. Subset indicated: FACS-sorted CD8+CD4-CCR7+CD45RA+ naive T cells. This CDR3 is CASSPGGGLQYEQYF. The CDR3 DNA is TGTGCCAGCAGCCCCGGGGGGGGGCTTCAGTACGAGCAGTACTTC.